The next 16 T cell receptor beta chains were all read from a single sample in a study of blood T cell repertoires in COVID-19. Clones were sequenced by immunoSEQ multiplex PCR, and TCRdb holds only the in-frame ones, with some missing. There are about 230,000 clones in the sample; 70% to 90% occur only once, and roughly 2.7% lies in the top ten. The sequencing sample was made of peripheral blood. These receptors all stem from a woman between 65 and 79 years old with active or convalescent COVID-19.

The rearrangement uses TRBV10-3 and TRBJ2-1; 9 bases are a match to TRBD2. The CDR3 covers 13 residues. The V and J ends lost 9 bases and 7 bases, in that order; junction bases with no gene match: 7. CDR1 and CDR2 from the germline V gene are ENHRY and SYGVKD. CDR3 bases: TGTGCCATTTTAGCGGGAGTAGAGAATGAGCAGTTCTTC. Protein: CAILAGVENEQFF.

A single count supports this clone. The chain recombines TRBV19 with TRBJ2-5; 9 nucleotides agree with TRBD1. The CDR3 contains 13 residues. V was pared by 8 bases and J by 4 bases, with 5 bases of the junction left unmatched. From germline, CDR1 is LNHDA and CDR2 SQIVND (reference sequence). The CDR3 spells CASGDRVLETQYF. The CDR3 DNA is TGTGCCAGTGGGGACAGGGTGTTAGAGACCCAGTACTTC.

This rearrangement joins TRBV18 to TRBJ2-2; 12 bases are a match to TRBD1. CDR3 length: 16 residues. Per germline, CDR1 KGHSH and CDR2 LQKENI. The trim removed 3 bases at V and 6 bases at J, leaving 5 bases unmatched. The CDR3 sequence is CASSPPGTGGSGELFF. DNA for the CDR3: TGTGCCAGCTCACCTCCCGGGACAGGGGGCTCCGGGGAGCTGTTTTTT.

This rearrangement joins TRBV3-1 (or the pseudogene TRBV3-2) to TRBJ1-2; no firm D call. Germline V gene lookup returns CDR1 LGHDT and CDR2 YNNKEL (reference sequence). Deletions cut 1 base from V and 3 bases from J, with 9 bases between. The CDR3 consists of 14 residues. CDR3 residues: CASSQALGHYGYTF. DNA for the CDR3: TGTGCCAGCAGCCAAGCCCTGGGCCACTATGGCTACACCTTC.

This clone appeared once. The J gene is TRBJ1-1, the V gene TRBV7-3, with 9 bases identical to TRBD1. The CDR3 covers 13 residues. Trimming took 5 bases from V and 7 from J; bases not matched to a gene: 5. CDR1 is SGHTA, CDR2 FQGTGA, per germline. Here the CDR3 DNA reads TGTGCCAGCAGCCCCGGGACAGGGATTGAAGCTTTCTTT. Translating it yields CASSPGTGIEAFF.

J is TRBJ2-2 and V is TRBV18; 8 bases agree with TRBD1. The CDR3 runs 15 residues. Germline-derived CDR1 and CDR2 are KGHSH and LQKENI. Germline trimming cut 5 bases from V and 3 bases from J; bases unmatched to any gene: 5. The CDR3 protein is CASSAAGGHTGELFF. CDR3 bases: TGTGCCAGCTCAGCGGCAGGGGGCCACACCGGGGAGCTGTTTTTT.

V is TRBV28 and J is TRBJ1-3; no reliable D call. Trimming removed 4 bases at V and 2 bases at J, with 18 bases between. The V gene's germline CDR1 is MDHEN and CDR2 SYDVKM. CDR3 size: 17 residues. This CDR3 reads CASSSAGLILAGNTIYF. The DNA for the CDR3 is TGTGCCAGCAGTTCGGCGGGCCTTATCCTCGCTGGAAACACCATATATTTT.

This clone was counted between two and nine times. One end of the junction is discordant with germline, which a read error may explain. The chain recombines TRBV12-3 or TRBV12-4 with TRBJ1-1; 8 bases align to TRBD1. The CDR3 loop spans 13 amino acids. The CDR3 region is CASSIGTGRRPSF. CDR3 bases: TGTGCCAGCAGTATCGGGACAGGAAGACGACCGTCCTTT.

The chain recombines TRBV18 with TRBJ2-7; 9 bases match TRBD2. In germline, CDR1 is KGHSH, CDR2 LQKENI. The V segment lost 3 bases and the J segment 4 bases; nucleotides outside the gene matches: 1. The CDR3 runs to 13 residues. CDR3 loop: CASSPRGGYEQYF. The CDR3 DNA is TGTGCCAGCTCACCGCGGGGGGGATACGAGCAGTACTTC.

The V call is TRBV7-9, the J call TRBJ2-3, with 7 bases fitting TRBD1. Germline CDR1 is SEHNR and CDR2 is FQNEAQ (reference sequence). The CDR3 length is 17 residues. V was pared by 5 bases and J by 0 bases, with 11 bases of the junction left unmatched. The CDR3 nucleotides read TGTGCCAGCAGCCTTTGGACAGGCCAACCTAGCACAGATACGCAGTATTTT. Residues: CASSLWTGQPSTDTQYF.

This clone was found once. The DNA of the CDR3 is TGCGCCAGCAGCCGAACCCTACAGGGGGCCTCCTACGAGCAGTACTTC. Its protein is CASSRTLQGASYEQYF. The genes are TRBV5-1 and TRBJ2-7, with 9 bases fitting TRBD1. Germline V gives CDR1 SGHRS, CDR2 YFSETQ. V was clipped by 4 bases and J by 0 bases; unmatched bases: 8. This CDR3 is 16 amino acids long.

The CDR3 DNA sequence: TGTGCCACCAGTGATACGGCTAGCGGGACAGATACGCAGTATTTT. As protein: CATSDTASGTDTQYF. This chain uses TRBV24-1 with TRBJ2-3; 8 bases line up with TRBD2. CDR3 length: 15 residues. V lost 3 bases, J lost 3 bases, and 4 bases stayed unmatched. From germline, CDR1 is KGHDR and CDR2 SFDVKD.

The V gene is TRBV5-1, the J gene TRBJ2-7; 16 bases fit TRBD2. V dropped 4 bases and J dropped 0; count of bases not matched to a gene: 10. CDR3 size: 19 residues. Germline CDR1 and CDR2: SGHRS and YFSETQ. CDR3 loop: CASSNMGLAGGYSSYEQYF. CDR3 coding DNA: TGCGCCAGCAGCAACATGGGACTAGCGGGGGGGTATTCCTCCTACGAGCAGTACTTC.

In this sample, this clone turned up a few times. The chain uses TRBV27 and TRBJ2-7; TRBD1 agrees at 11 bases. CDR1 and CDR2 from the germline V gene are MNHEY and SMNVEV (reference sequence). The CDR3 consists of 14 residues. Losses at the gene ends were 4 bases for V and 6 bases for J; bases not matched to a gene: 5. The CDR3 sequence is CASSSGTGGREQYF. CDR3 nucleotides: TGTGCCAGCAGTTCCGGGACAGGGGGACGCGAGCAGTACTTC.

The chain combines TRBV14 with TRBJ2-2, with 10 positions matching TRBD2. CDR3 length: 16 residues. CDR1 and CDR2 from the germline V gene are SGHDN and FVKESK. V was clipped by 4 bases and J by 5 bases; unmatched bases: 7. The CDR3, as DNA: TGTGCCAGCAGCCGGCTAGCGGGAGAGAGTACCGGGGAGCTGTTTTTT. It specifies CASSRLAGESTGELFF.

The chain employs TRBV7-9 and TRBJ1-1, with a tentative D call TRBD1 (5 bases). Deletions cut 2 bases from V and 2 bases from J, with 18 bases between. The CDR3 contains 17 residues. Germline CDR1 reads SEHNR; CDR2 reads FQNEAQ (reference sequence). The DNA for the CDR3 is TGTGCCAGCAGCTTATGGGGCAGGGTGGGGCCCAACACTGAAGCTTTCTTT. It codes for CASSLWGRVGPNTEAFF. Filled out from reference TRBV7-9 and TRBJ1-1, the complete variable domain reads DTGVSQNPRHKITKRGQNVTFRCDPISEHNRLYWYRQTLGQGPEFLTYFQNEAQLEKSRLLSDRFSAERPKGSFSTLEIQRTEQGDSAMYLCASSLWGRVGPNTEAFFGQGTRLTVV.